The 22 T cell receptor beta chains in this list originate from one sample, sequenced in a study of shared clonotypes between healthy human individuals. Sequencing used immunoSEQ multiplex PCR; TCRdb keeps in-frame clones, though not all of them. The sample consists of some 100,000 clones, 68% of them appearing once. Sequenced input: memory CD8+ T cells sorted from blood. The subset was: CD45RO+ cells pooled with CCR7-negative TemRA cells. The receptors originated from a woman in her twenties or thirties in good health.

The chain links TRBV9 to TRBJ2-7, with a tentative D call TRBD2 (7 bases). CDR3 length equals 14 residues. Germline-derived CDR1 and CDR2 are SGDLS and YYNGEE. Trimming stripped 0 bases from V and 2 bases from J, with 9 bases between. CDR3 sequence: CASSVAGGPYEQYF. In DNA, the CDR3 is TGTGCCAGCAGCGTAGCGGGGGGCCCCTACGAGCAGTACTTC. Variable domain in full (rest from reference TRBV9 and TRBJ2-7): DSGVTQTPKHLITATGQRVTLRCSPRSGDLSVYWYQQSLDQGLQFLIQYYNGEERAKGNILERFSAQQFPDLHSELNLSSLELGDSALYFCASSVAGGPYEQYFGPGTRLTVT.

This chain connects TRBV25-1 to TRBJ2-2; 9 bases map to TRBD1. The germline V gene has CDR1 MGHDK and CDR2 SYGVNS. V was clipped by 5 bases and J by 6 bases; unmatched bases: 7. The CDR3 is made up of 15 amino acids. CDR3 residues: CASSNRQGVSGELFF. CDR3 nucleotides: TGTGCCAGCAGTAACAGACAGGGGGTTTCCGGGGAGCTGTTTTTT.

The V gene is TRBV28, the J gene TRBJ1-4; unclear D gene. V was shortened by 4 bases and J by 0 bases, with 18 bases between the two germline ends. The CDR3 has 18 residues. Germline loops: CDR1 MDHEN, CDR2 SYDVKM. As DNA, the CDR3 is TGTGCCAGCAGTTCGGGCAGGATAACTACCGCAACTAATGAAAAACTGTTTTTT. Protein: CASSSGRITTATNEKLFF.

The chain carries TRBV5-1 and TRBJ2-5; D possibly corresponds to TRBD2 (6 bases). Near its end, the DNA agrees better with TRBJ2-7, so the J call may be wrong. CDR1 SGHRS and CDR2 YFSETQ come from the germline V gene. The CDR3 contains 13 residues. The CDR3 spells CASSLGGGAEQYF. The CDR3 DNA reads as TGCGCCAGCAGCTTAGGAGGAGGGGCCGAGCAGTACTTC.

The chain couples TRBV25-1 to TRBJ2-1; possibly TRBD1 for D (6 bases). Per the germline V gene, CDR1 is MGHDK and CDR2 is SYGVNS. The CDR3 contains 14 residues. The germline V and J ends were trimmed by 3 bases and 4 bases, with 10 bases remaining between them. The CDR3 sequence: CASSDYRVYNEQFF. The CDR3 coding sequence is TGTGCCAGCAGTGATTACAGGGTATACAATGAGCAGTTCTTC.

This clone showed up many times. The V call is TRBV19, the J call TRBJ2-6, with D perhaps matching TRBD2 (6 bases). The CDR3 is made up of 16 amino acids. Germline V gene sequence: CDR1 LNHDA, CDR2 SQIVND (reference sequence). Trimming shortened V by 5 bases and J by 0 bases, and 11 bases separated the two germline ends. Written as DNA, the CDR3 is TGTGCCAGTAGTGCGAAGGGACTCTCTGGGGCCAACGTCCTGACTTTC. Its protein is CASSAKGLSGANVLTF.

This clone was counted between two and nine times. The chain couples TRBV7-9 to TRBJ2-1; no reliable D call. Germline values: CDR1 SEHNR, CDR2 FQNEAQ (reference sequence). This CDR3 has 12 residues. The V gene lost 5 bases and the J gene lost 5 bases, with 7 bases spanning the gap. The CDR3 here is CASSELHNEQFF. CDR3 bases: TGTGCCAGCAGCGAGCTCCACAATGAGCAGTTCTTC. The whole variable domain, filled in from reference TRBV7-9 and TRBJ2-1, reads DTGVSQNPRHKITKRGQNVTFRCDPISEHNRLYWYRQTLGQGPEFLTYFQNEAQLEKSRLLSDRFSAERPKGSFSTLEIQRTEQGDSAMYLCASSELHNEQFFGPGTRLTVL.

The chain has TRBV28 and TRBJ1-5, with D tentatively TRBD1 (6 bases). The CDR3 extends over 15 amino acids. The V end was cut by 7 bases, the J end by 5 bases, with 18 bases between. Per germline, CDR1 MDHEN and CDR2 SYDVKM. For the CDR3, the DNA is TGTGCCAGCAACGGATTCCGGGACAAACATCAGCCCCAGCATTTT. Translation: CASNGFRDKHQPQHF.

The CDR3 sequence is CASSTPFDGNTEAFF. DNA of the CDR3: TGTGCCAGCAGTACCCCTTTCGATGGGAACACTGAAGCTTTCTTT. This chain joins TRBV6-1 and TRBJ1-1; D not certain. CDR1 MNHNS and CDR2 SASEGT come from the germline V gene. The CDR3 loop spans 15 amino acids. Trimming stripped 5 bases from V and 1 base from J, with 14 bases between.

This sequence joins TRBV29-1 and TRBJ1-5, with a weak D call TRBD1 (6 bases). Trimming pared 7 bases from V and 5 bases from J, leaving 15 bases between. The CDR3 runs 13 residues. CDR1 and CDR2 from the germline V gene are SQVTM and ANQGSEA. As DNA, the CDR3 is TGCAGCGCCTCCGGGACAAAGGATCAGCCCCAGCATTTT. It yields the protein CSASGTKDQPQHF.

This rearrangement joins TRBV28 to TRBJ2-3; 10 bases agree with TRBD2. In germline, CDR1 is MDHEN, CDR2 SYDVKM. The CDR3 sequence is 17 residues long. V lost 7 bases, J lost 4 bases, and 14 bases stayed unmatched. CDR3 DNA: TGTGCCAGCACTATCCTCCAAGCGGGAGGGCCTCCAGATACGCAGTATTTT. This codes for CASTILQAGGPPDTQYF.

In its sample, this clone was seen a few times. The rearrangement links TRBV5-5 to TRBJ1-2; D not resolved. The CDR3 loop spans 12 amino acids. Germline-derived CDR1 and CDR2 are SGHKS and YYEKEE (reference sequence). The ends were cut back, 0 bases at V and 8 bases at J, with 8 bases in the middle. The CDR3 region is CASSLGEGGYTF. The CDR3 nucleotides are TGTGCCAGCAGCTTGGGCGAGGGCGGCTACACCTTC. The full variable domain, rest sourced from reference TRBV5-5 and TRBJ1-2, is DAGVTQSPTHLIKTRGQQVTLRCSPISGHKSVSWYQQVLGQGPQFIFQYYEKEERGRGNFPDRFSARQFPNYSSELNVNALLLGDSALYLCASSLGEGGYTFGSGTRLTVV.

There are a few counts of this clone. The rearrangement joins TRBV28 to TRBJ2-7, with a possible D match to TRBD1 (6 bases). The V and J ends lost 5 bases and 3 bases respectively, with 14 bases between them. CDR1 MDHEN and CDR2 SYDVKM come from the germline V gene. The CDR3 sequence is 14 residues long. CDR3 protein: CASSPQRGGYEQYF. The CDR3, as DNA: TGTGCCAGCAGTCCCCAACGAGGGGGCTACGAGCAGTACTTC.

This clone was counted a single time. Other DNA sequences of this sample code for an identical CDR3. The rearrangement links TRBV10-2 to TRBJ1-2; TRBD1 matches at 7 bases. This CDR3 comprises 13 residues. Germline V gene data show CDR1 as WSHSY and CDR2 as SAAADI. J was trimmed by 7 bases and V by 4 bases; bases with no gene match: 6. In nucleotides, the CDR3 is TGCGCCAGCAGTGGACAGGGATTGGGTGGCTACACCTTC. Its protein is CASSGQGLGGYTF.

There are many counts of this clone. The chain employs TRBV5-6 and TRBJ2-1, with no clear D. Trimming removed 0 bases at V and 8 bases at J, with 6 bases between. CDR3 length: 12 amino acids. CDR1 and CDR2 from the germline V gene are SGHDT and YYEEEE. CDR3 nucleotides: TGTGCCAGCAGCTTGGGTGCAGATGAGCAGTTCTTC. Translating it yields CASSLGADEQFF.

The rearrangement links TRBV7-3 to TRBJ2-7; perhaps TRBD2 as D (6 bases). This CDR3 spans 13 amino acids. Germline-derived CDR1 and CDR2 are SGHTA and FQGTGA. The V end lost 5 bases, the J end lost 4 bases, and 12 bases lay between the germline ends. DNA for the CDR3: TGTGCCAGCAGCGATGGACTACTGTACGAGCAGTACTTC. It is translated as CASSDGLLYEQYF.

This clone has a single count. The V and J genes are TRBV6-5 and TRBJ1-5; 9 positions match TRBD1. Germline CDR1 MNHEY, CDR2 SVGAGI. This CDR3 has 15 residues. V lost 2 bases, J lost 6 bases, and 5 bases stayed unmatched. CDR3 amino acids: CASSYQQGAGQPQHF. Here the CDR3 DNA reads TGTGCCAGCAGTTACCAACAGGGGGCCGGTCAGCCCCAGCATTTT.

The chain employs TRBV28 and TRBJ2-5, with D maybe TRBD2 (5 bases). Germline loops: CDR1 MDHEN, CDR2 SYDVKM. The CDR3 runs 18 residues. V was clipped by 3 bases and J by 5 bases, with 25 bases between them. The CDR3 reads CASSFTTREYSRDETQYF. For the CDR3, the DNA is TGTGCCAGCAGTTTTACCACAAGGGAATATTCTCGGGATGAGACCCAGTACTTC.

Only a few counts were recorded for this clone. The CDR3 bases are TGTGCCAGCAGCGCAGGACTAGCGGGAGGGCCAGGTGTTGAGCAGTTCTTC. Protein: CASSAGLAGGPGVEQFF. The rearrangement uses TRBV7-7 and TRBJ2-1, with 15 bases fitting TRBD2. The CDR3 contains 17 residues. Trimming removed 5 bases from V and 9 bases from J; junction bases left unmatched: 11. CDR1 is SSHAT, CDR2 FNYEAQ, per germline (reference sequence).

This chain links TRBV6-1 with TRBJ1-5; D is undetermined. This CDR3 contains 23 residues. CDR1 is MNHNS and CDR2 is SASEGT in the germline V gene. Trimming pared 0 bases from V and 1 base from J, leaving 31 bases between. For the CDR3, the DNA is TGTGCCAGCAGTGAAGCTTTGCGGGGTAGGACCCTTATCGGGCCCTTGAGCAATCAGCCCCAGCATTTT. The encoded protein is CASSEALRGRTLIGPLSNQPQHF.

This rearrangement joins TRBV10-3 to TRBJ2-7, with D perhaps TRBD1 (5 bases). Trimming pared 2 bases from V and 1 base from J, leaving 9 bases between. This CDR3 region has 14 residues. Germline V gene sequence: CDR1 ENHRY, CDR2 SYGVKD. The CDR3: CAISERGQSYEQYF. DNA for the CDR3: TGTGCCATCAGTGAGAGGGGCCAGTCCTACGAGCAGTACTTC.

This chain uses TRBV4-1 with TRBJ2-1, with 10 bases lining up with TRBD2. Germline CDR1 MGHRA, CDR2 YSYEKL. Unmatched junction bases numbered 8, after V lost 0 bases and J lost 6 bases. CDR3 length: 17 amino acids. CDR3 DNA: TGCGCCAGCAGCCAAGACTTTCTAGCGGGAGTACCCAATGAGCAGTTCTTC. This encodes CASSQDFLAGVPNEQFF.